The present T cell receptor beta chain was sequenced within a study of blood T cells in healthy people across ages. About the study: The capture of about one barcoded beta molecule per two T cells was achieved by template switching. Study outcomes and limitations: Investigators viewed diversity estimates from one million T cells as underestimates, the study reported.

This CDR3 has 12 residues. Germline V gene sequence: CDR1 LGHDT, CDR2 YNNKEL (reference sequence). V lost 0 bases, J lost 9 bases, and 7 bases lay in between. Using a J-beta primer mix together with a sample-barcoded 5' primer, a second PCR was run for roughly 6 to 11 cycles. TCRdb recomputed calls from the 5' RACE reads with MiXCR, one row per CDR3 protein. The sample has 550,000 to 750,000 distinct CDR3 sequences; 21% are singletons. A word on this clonotype: Its antigen remains unknown.

Isolated PBMCs totaled at least 7 million in each sample. The source material was blood. The source is a man aged 65-85 years in good health. The chain carries TRBV3-1 and TRBJ2-3; D may correspond to TRBD1 or TRBD2 (5 bases each). The CDR3 sequence is CASSQDEGTQYF. In DNA, the CDR3 is TGTGCCAGCAGCCAAGATGAGGGGACGCAGTATTTT.